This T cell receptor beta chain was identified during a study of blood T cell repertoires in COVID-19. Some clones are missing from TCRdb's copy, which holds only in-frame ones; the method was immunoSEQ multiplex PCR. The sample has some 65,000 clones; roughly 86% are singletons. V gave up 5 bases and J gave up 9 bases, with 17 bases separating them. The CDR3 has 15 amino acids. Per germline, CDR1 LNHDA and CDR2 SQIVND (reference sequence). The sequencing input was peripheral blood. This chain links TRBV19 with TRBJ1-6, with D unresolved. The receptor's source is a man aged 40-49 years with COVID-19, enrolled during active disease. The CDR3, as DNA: TGTGCCAGTAGTGACGGAGCAACGGGGAGTTCACCCCTCCACTTT. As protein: CASSDGATGSSPLHF.